The following is a T cell receptor (beta chain) sequence with its context. This PCR relied on a set of 60 Vbeta primers and 13 Jbeta primers. Assay: immunoSEQ multiplex PCR; the TCRdb copy retains only in-frame clones and omits some. The sample shows approximately 120,000 clones, around 77% of them seen only once. This entry is derived from a study of cytomegalovirus exposure and HLA in healthy donors. After removal of 5 bases from V and 4 bases from J, the junction contained 3 bases not matched to a gene. There are 14 residues in the CDR3. Germline loops: CDR1 SGHTA, CDR2 FQGTGA. This receptor was identified in a woman in her forties in good health and CMV-seropositive. The chain has TRBV7-3 and TRBJ1-1; 11 bases match TRBD1. Material for sequencing was PBMCs. For the CDR3, the DNA is TGTGCCAGCAGCCCAGGGACAGGGGGCACTGAAGCTTTCTTT. Its protein is CASSPGTGGTEAFF.